Below are 27 T cell receptor beta chains sequenced from a single sample in a study of blood T cell repertoires in COVID-19. The repertoire was sequenced with immunoSEQ multiplex PCR; TCRdb's copy has only in-frame clones and lacks some. The table records some 330,000 clones, around 86% of them present only once. The sample comprised PBMCs or T cells enriched from blood (not recorded which). The receptors here all came from a man aged 25 to 40 who had recovered from COVID-19.

The rearrangement links TRBV5-5 to TRBJ1-1, with TRBD1 matching over 9 bases. This CDR3 spans 15 amino acids. Germline V CDR1 and CDR2: SGHKS, YYEKEE (reference sequence). J was trimmed by 4 bases and V by 4 bases; bases with no gene match: 8. The CDR3 DNA is TGTGCCAGCAGCATAAGACAGGGGGAGGGCACTGAAGCTTTCTTT. Protein sequence: CASSIRQGEGTEAFF.

This clone showed up just once. The chain couples TRBV2 to TRBJ2-7; 8 positions agree with TRBD1. The CDR3 extends over 13 amino acids. V lost 10 bases and J lost 5; bases outside the gene matches: 10. Looked up from germline, CDR1 is SNHLY and CDR2 is FYNNEI. CDR3 sequence: CATSRQGLDEQYF. Written as DNA, the CDR3 is TGTGCCACATCGCGACAGGGGCTCGACGAGCAGTACTTC.

V usage is TRBV19 and J usage is TRBJ2-1; 7 nucleotides match TRBD1. Trimming took 1 base from V and 6 from J; bases not matched to a gene: 3. The length of the CDR3 is 14 residues. Germline V CDR1 and CDR2: LNHDA, SQIVND (reference sequence). This chain's CDR3 is CASSIGNRGNEQFF. CDR3 DNA: TGTGCCAGTAGTATAGGGAACAGGGGCAATGAGCAGTTCTTC.

About this clone: A junction boundary mismatches the germline segment, possibly from a read error. The same CDR3 is also encoded by other DNA sequences in this sample. The rearrangement uses TRBV4-1 and TRBJ2-5, with 11 nucleotides matching TRBD2. This CDR3 is 15 amino acids long. The germline V gene has CDR1 MGHRA and CDR2 YSYEKL. CDR3 DNA: TGCGCTAGCAGCCATGGGACTAGCGGACAAGAGACCCAGTACTTC. Encoded protein: CASSHGTSGQETQYF.

This clone appeared once. V gene TRBV28 combines with J gene TRBJ1-2; the D gene is possibly TRBD1 (5 bases). CDR1 is MDHEN, CDR2 SYDVKM, per germline. The CDR3 runs to 13 residues. Between the trimmed V and J ends, which lost 1 base and 10 bases, there was a span of 13 bases. CDR3 in DNA: TGTGCCAGCAGTTTATTGGGGGGGACGGACTACACCTTC. Residues: CASSLLGGTDYTF.

The chain is built from TRBV27 and TRBJ2-3; 8 positions match TRBD1. The V segment lost 5 bases and the J segment 0 bases; nucleotides outside the gene matches: 13. The CDR3 is 18 residues long. Germline CDR1 is MNHEY and CDR2 is SMNVEV (reference sequence). CDR3 in DNA: TGTGCCAGCAGTGGGGTATACAGGGGGAGGTCTAGCACAGATACGCAGTATTTT. Its protein is CASSGVYRGRSSTDTQYF.

This clone was counted once. The chain has TRBV25-1 and TRBJ2-7; D unclear. The CDR3 is made up of 13 amino acids. CDR1 MGHDK and CDR2 SYGVNS come from the germline V gene. Trimming pared 7 bases from V and 0 bases from J, leaving 10 bases between. The CDR3 spells CASIEANSYEQYF. The CDR3 DNA sequence: TGTGCCAGCATAGAGGCGAACTCCTACGAGCAGTACTTC.

This clone was seen a handful of times. The rearrangement uses TRBV18 and TRBJ1-2; D is perhaps TRBD1 (5 bases). CDR1 and CDR2 from the germline V gene are KGHSH and LQKENI. The V and J ends lost 6 bases and 4 bases respectively, with 12 bases between them. The CDR3 has 13 amino acids. The CDR3 DNA reads as TGTGCCAGCTCCCCGGGGGAGGCCTATGGCTACACCTTC. Translated, it gives CASSPGEAYGYTF.

The rearrangement links TRBV3-1 (or the pseudogene TRBV3-2) to TRBJ1-2; weak D call: TRBD1 (5 bases). CDR1 is LGHDT and CDR2 is YNNKEL in the germline V gene (reference sequence). Trimming removed 1 base at V and 4 bases at J, with 13 bases between. CDR3 length: 15 residues. CDR3: CASSQGAGMVYGYTF. The CDR3 DNA sequence: TGTGCCAGCAGCCAAGGGGCAGGGATGGTCTATGGCTACACCTTC.

The V gene is TRBV2, the J gene TRBJ1-4, with D possibly being TRBD1 (6 bases). V gave up 8 bases and J gave up 5 bases, with 15 bases separating them. Germline CDR1 and CDR2: SNHLY and FYNNEI. The CDR3 has 14 residues. The CDR3 here is CASLKGQGNEKLFF. For the CDR3, the DNA is TGTGCCAGCCTAAAGGGGCAGGGGAATGAAAAACTGTTTTTT.

This clone was seen only a few times. The chain employs TRBV30 and TRBJ1-3, with 7 bases aligning to TRBD1. CDR1 and CDR2 from the germline V gene are GTSNPN and SVGIG (reference sequence). The CDR3 runs 15 residues. Trimming took 2 bases from V and 2 from J; bases not matched to a gene: 6. The CDR3 bases are TGTGCCTGGAGTAAGGGGGCAAACCCTGGAAACACCATATATTTT. Protein: CAWSKGANPGNTIYF. The whole variable domain, remainder taken from reference TRBV30 and TRBJ1-3, is SQTIHQWPATLVQPVGSPLSLECTVEGTSNPNLYWYRQAAGRGLQLLFYSVGIGQISSEVPQNLSASRPQDRQFILSSKKLLLSDSGFYLCAWSKGANPGNTIYFGEGSWLTVV.

The chain combines TRBV4-2 with TRBJ2-3; TRBD2 matches at 10 bases. The V gene end was trimmed by 1 base and the J gene end by 5 bases; junction bases not matched to a gene: 9. From germline, CDR1 is LGHNA and CDR2 YNFKEQ. The CDR3 is made up of 17 amino acids. DNA for the CDR3: TGTGCCAGCAGCCAAGGAGGCCTAGCGGGGGCGGGAGATACGCAGTATTTT. Translating gives CASSQGGLAGAGDTQYF.

The gene calls are TRBV4-1 and TRBJ2-2; TRBD1 agrees at 7 bases. Per the germline V gene, CDR1 is MGHRA and CDR2 is YSYEKL. With 3 bases clipped from V and 0 bases from J, the junction kept 13 bases outside the gene matches. The CDR3 is 19 amino acids. The CDR3: CASSHPKPYRGSNTGELFF. The CDR3 DNA reads as TGCGCCAGCAGCCACCCAAAGCCGTACAGGGGCTCGAACACCGGGGAGCTGTTTTTT.

The chain employs TRBV10-2 and TRBJ2-3; 11 bases are shared with TRBD2. J lost 0 bases, V lost 7 bases, and 6 bases had no gene match. Germline loops: CDR1 WSHSY, CDR2 SAAADI. The CDR3 runs to 16 residues. The chain's CDR3 is CASKLWTSGSTDTQYF. CDR3 in DNA: TGCGCCAGCAAACTCTGGACTAGCGGGAGCACAGATACGCAGTATTTT.

This clone came up a few times. J is TRBJ1-5 and V is TRBV19, with D hard to call. Trimming cost V 5 bases and J 6 bases, with 17 bases left between them. Germline V CDR1 and CDR2: LNHDA, SQIVND (reference sequence). The CDR3 loop spans 15 amino acids. The CDR3 DNA reads as TGTGCCAGTAGTGCCTGGGGAGGGAAACCTCAGCCCCAGCATTTT. This encodes CASSAWGGKPQPQHF.

The V and J genes are TRBV10-2 and TRBJ2-1, with 8 bases aligning to TRBD2. This CDR3 has 14 residues. Germline V lookup: CDR1 WSHSY, CDR2 SAAADI. J was trimmed by 0 bases and V by 11 bases; bases with no gene match: 6. CDR3 in DNA: TGCGCCCTCCGACTAGCGTGCTCCTACAATGAGCAGTTCTTC. Translating it yields CALRLACSYNEQFF.

J is TRBJ2-1 and V is TRBV5-4; D may be TRBD1 (6 bases). Germline loops: CDR1 SGHNT, CDR2 YYREEE (reference sequence). The length of the CDR3 is 14 residues. Trimming pared 4 bases from V and 4 bases from J, leaving 12 bases between. CDR3 protein: CASSEKQGYNEQFF. For the CDR3, the DNA is TGTGCCAGCAGCGAGAAGCAGGGGTACAATGAGCAGTTCTTC.

DNA of the CDR3: TGTGCCAGCAGTGATGCGGGAGAGACCGGGGAGCTGTTTTTT. It is translated as CASSDAGETGELFF. The chain employs TRBV2 and TRBJ2-2; TRBD2 aligns across 7 bases. With 3 bases clipped from V and 5 bases from J, the junction kept 3 bases outside the gene matches. The CDR3 loop spans 14 amino acids. The germline V gene has CDR1 SNHLY and CDR2 FYNNEI.

This clone is a singleton in its sample. The V call is TRBV19, the J call TRBJ2-7; D might be TRBD1 (6 bases). V lost 0 bases and J 2 bases, leaving 17 bases between the germline ends. Germline assignment: CDR1 LNHDA and CDR2 SQIVND (reference sequence). This CDR3 comprises 17 residues. CDR3 coding DNA: TGTGCCAGTAGTATAGATTACGGGACAAGCCTACCCTACGAGCAGTACTTC. Translated, it gives CASSIDYGTSLPYEQYF.

J is TRBJ2-7 and V is TRBV7-9; TRBD2 agrees at 9 bases. CDR3 length: 14 amino acids. The trim removed 5 bases at V and 2 bases at J, leaving 4 bases unmatched. Germline CDR1 reads SEHNR; CDR2 reads FQNEAQ (reference sequence). The CDR3 DNA reads as TGTGCCAGCAGCCAGAGCGGGGGGACCTACGAGCAGTACTTC. It translates to CASSQSGGTYEQYF.

This chain joins TRBV19 and TRBJ1-3, with 7 nucleotides matching TRBD1. The germline gives CDR1 LNHDA, CDR2 SQIVND (reference sequence). J was trimmed by 0 bases and V by 1 base; bases with no gene match: 6. The CDR3 is 17 residues long. In DNA, the CDR3 is TGTGCCAGTAGTATAGCACGACAGGGCCACTCTGGAAACACCATATATTTT. Residues: CASSIARQGHSGNTIYF.

The sample holds a few counts of this clone. V is TRBV5-1 and J is TRBJ2-6, with 13 bases matching TRBD2. Germline lookup yields CDR1 SGHRS and CDR2 YFSETQ. This CDR3 contains 18 residues. V shed 3 bases and J 4 bases; nucleotides not matched to a gene: 7. The CDR3, as DNA: TGCGCCAGCAGCTCCACCGGGACTAGCGGGGTGGGGGCCAACGTCCTGACTTTC. It yields the protein CASSSTGTSGVGANVLTF.

The chain recombines TRBV3-1 (or the pseudogene TRBV3-2) with TRBJ2-7, with D possibly being TRBD2 (5 bases). The CDR3 is 14 residues long. Germline-derived CDR1 and CDR2 are LGHDT and YNNKEL (reference sequence). V gave up 1 base and J gave up 3 bases, with 10 bases separating them. The CDR3 sequence is CASSQAPGSYEQYF. The DNA for the CDR3 is TGTGCCAGCAGCCAAGCTCCGGGGAGCTACGAGCAGTACTTC.

V is TRBV5-5 and J is TRBJ1-1; a possible D gene is TRBD1 (5 bases). V shed 6 bases and J shed 1 base, with 7 bases lying between them. The CDR3 sequence is 12 residues long. Germline V gene lookup returns CDR1 SGHKS and CDR2 YYEKEE (reference sequence). For the CDR3, the DNA is TGTGCCAGCAACCAGGGGAACACTGAAGCTTTCTTT. Its protein product is CASNQGNTEAFF.

The chain uses TRBV27 and TRBJ1-1; D is possibly TRBD1 (5 bases). The CDR3 contains 16 residues. CDR1 and CDR2 (germline): MNHEY, SMNVEV (reference sequence). V lost 9 bases, J lost 0 bases, and 20 bases lay in between. The CDR3 is CASSEGGVFVNTEAFF. Written as DNA, the CDR3 is TGTGCCAGTTCGGAAGGAGGGGTGTTCGTGAACACTGAAGCTTTCTTT.

The chain employs TRBV19 and TRBJ2-7; 7 nucleotides line up with TRBD1. The CDR3 contains 15 residues. Germline lookup yields CDR1 LNHDA and CDR2 SQIVND (reference sequence). J gave up 4 bases and V 5 bases, and 11 bases lay outside the gene matches. The CDR3, as DNA: TGTGCCAGTAGTCCCGGGACAGTACATCGATACGAGCAGTACTTC. It is translated as CASSPGTVHRYEQYF.

This chain uses TRBV7-8 with TRBJ2-3; 8 nucleotides align to TRBD1. CDR1 SGHVS and CDR2 FQNEAQ come from the germline V gene. Germline trimming cut 5 bases from V and 0 bases from J; bases unmatched to any gene: 7. The CDR3 is 16 residues long. This CDR3 is CASSTNRGRSTDTQYF. Written as DNA, the CDR3 is TGTGCCAGCAGCACCAACAGGGGGAGGAGCACAGATACGCAGTATTTT.